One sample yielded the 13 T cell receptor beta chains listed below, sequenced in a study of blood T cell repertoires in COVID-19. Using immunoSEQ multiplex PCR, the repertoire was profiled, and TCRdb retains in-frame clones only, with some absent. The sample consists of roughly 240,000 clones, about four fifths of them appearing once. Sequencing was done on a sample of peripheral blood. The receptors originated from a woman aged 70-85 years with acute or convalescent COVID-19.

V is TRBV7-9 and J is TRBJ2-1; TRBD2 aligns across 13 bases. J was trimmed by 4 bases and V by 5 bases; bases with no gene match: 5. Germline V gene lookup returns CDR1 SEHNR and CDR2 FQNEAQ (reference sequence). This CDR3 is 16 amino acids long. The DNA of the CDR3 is TGTGCCAGCAGCCCCCAACTAGCGGGGGGGTACAATGAGCAGTTCTTC. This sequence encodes CASSPQLAGGYNEQFF. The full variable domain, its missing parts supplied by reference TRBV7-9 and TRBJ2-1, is DTGVSQNPRHKITKRGQNVTFRCDPISEHNRLYWYRQTLGQGPEFLTYFQNEAQLEKSRLLSDRFSAERPKGSFSTLEIQRTEQGDSAMYLCASSPQLAGGYNEQFFGPGTRLTVL.

CDR3: CASSSGQVYGYTF. CDR3 DNA: TGTGCCAGCAGTTCGGGACAGGTCTATGGCTACACCTTC. V and J are TRBV28 and TRBJ1-2; 8 positions agree with TRBD1. V dropped 4 bases and J dropped 4; count of bases not matched to a gene: 2. The CDR3 has 13 residues. Germline assignment: CDR1 MDHEN and CDR2 SYDVKM.

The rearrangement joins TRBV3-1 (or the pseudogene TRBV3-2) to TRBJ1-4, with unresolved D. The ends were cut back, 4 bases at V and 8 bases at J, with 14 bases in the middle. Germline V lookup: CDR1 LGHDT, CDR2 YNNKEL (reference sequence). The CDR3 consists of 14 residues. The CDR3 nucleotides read TGTGCCAGCAGCCCCGGGGAGGGCCGGGAAAAACTGTTTTTT. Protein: CASSPGEGREKLFF.

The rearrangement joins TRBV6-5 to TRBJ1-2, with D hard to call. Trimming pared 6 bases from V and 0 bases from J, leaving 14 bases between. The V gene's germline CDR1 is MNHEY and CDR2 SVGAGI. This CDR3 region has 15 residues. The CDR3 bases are TGTGCCAGCAGGTTGGCAGGACTTACTAACTATGGCTACACCTTC. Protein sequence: CASRLAGLTNYGYTF.

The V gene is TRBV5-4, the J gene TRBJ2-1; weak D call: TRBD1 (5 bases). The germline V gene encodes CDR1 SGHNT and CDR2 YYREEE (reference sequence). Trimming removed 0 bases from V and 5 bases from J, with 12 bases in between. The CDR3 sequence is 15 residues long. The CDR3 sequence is CASSLVLGQDNEQFF. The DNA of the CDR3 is TGTGCCAGCAGCTTGGTTTTAGGACAAGACAATGAGCAGTTCTTC.

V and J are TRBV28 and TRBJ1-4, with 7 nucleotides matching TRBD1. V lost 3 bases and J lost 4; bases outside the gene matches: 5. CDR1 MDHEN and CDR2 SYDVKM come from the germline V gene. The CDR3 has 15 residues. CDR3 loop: CASSLGQTLNEKLFF. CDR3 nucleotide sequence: TGTGCCAGCAGTTTGGGACAGACACTTAATGAAAAACTGTTTTTT.

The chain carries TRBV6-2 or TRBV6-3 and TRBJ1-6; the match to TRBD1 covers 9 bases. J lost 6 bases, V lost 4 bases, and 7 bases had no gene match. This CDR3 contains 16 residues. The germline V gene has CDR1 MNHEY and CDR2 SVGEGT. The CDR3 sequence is CASSSPLTGGNSPLHF. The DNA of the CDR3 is TGTGCCAGCAGTTCTCCTCTGACAGGGGGTAATTCACCCCTCCACTTT.

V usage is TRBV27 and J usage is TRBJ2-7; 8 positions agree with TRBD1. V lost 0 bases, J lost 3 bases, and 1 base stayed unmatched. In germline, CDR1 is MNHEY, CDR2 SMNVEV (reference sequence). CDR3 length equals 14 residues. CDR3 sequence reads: CASSLSGQVYEQYF. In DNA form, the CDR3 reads TGTGCCAGCAGTTTATCGGGACAGGTCTACGAGCAGTACTTC.

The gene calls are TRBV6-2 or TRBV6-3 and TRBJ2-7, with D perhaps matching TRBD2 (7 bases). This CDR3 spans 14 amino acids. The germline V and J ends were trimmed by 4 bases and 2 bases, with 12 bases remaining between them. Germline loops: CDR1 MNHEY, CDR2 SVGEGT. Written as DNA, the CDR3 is TGTGCCAGCAGTTTCGGGGGGCGCACCTACGAGCAGTACTTC. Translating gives CASSFGGRTYEQYF.

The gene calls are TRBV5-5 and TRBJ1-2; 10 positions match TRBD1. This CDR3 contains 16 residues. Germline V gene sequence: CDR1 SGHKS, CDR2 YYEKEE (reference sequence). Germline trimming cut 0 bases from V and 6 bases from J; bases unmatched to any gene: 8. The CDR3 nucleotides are TGTGCCAGCAGCTTGGACCACGGGGGACAGGGGCATGGCTACACCTTC. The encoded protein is CASSLDHGGQGHGYTF.

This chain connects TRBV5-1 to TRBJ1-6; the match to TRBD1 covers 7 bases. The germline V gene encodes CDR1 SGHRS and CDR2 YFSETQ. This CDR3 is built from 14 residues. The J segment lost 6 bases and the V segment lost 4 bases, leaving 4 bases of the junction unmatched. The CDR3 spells CASSPGTANSPLHF. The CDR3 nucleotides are TGCGCCAGCAGCCCCGGGACAGCTAATTCACCCCTCCACTTT.

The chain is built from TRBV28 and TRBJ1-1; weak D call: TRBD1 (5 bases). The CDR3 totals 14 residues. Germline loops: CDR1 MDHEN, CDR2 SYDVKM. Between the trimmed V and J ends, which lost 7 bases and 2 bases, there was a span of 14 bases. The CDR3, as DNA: TGTGCCAGCACCCCGGGAGACAGTAACACTGAAGCTTTCTTT. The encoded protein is CASTPGDSNTEAFF.

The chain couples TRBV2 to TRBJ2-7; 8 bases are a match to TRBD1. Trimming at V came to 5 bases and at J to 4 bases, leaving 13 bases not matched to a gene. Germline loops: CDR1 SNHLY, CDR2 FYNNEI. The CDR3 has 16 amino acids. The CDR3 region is CASSSPAGGIGYEQYF. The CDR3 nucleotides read TGTGCCAGCAGTTCCCCCGCAGGGGGCATCGGTTACGAGCAGTACTTC.